This note documents a single T cell receptor (beta chain) sequence. What it recognizes is unknown. The PCR made use of 60 Vbeta and 13 Jbeta primers. TCRdb keeps only in-frame clones here, not all; method: immunoSEQ multiplex PCR. The sample holds 90,000 to 110,000 clones, roughly 80% seen once. The CDR3 extends over 12 amino acids. The germline CDR1 and CDR2 sequences are SGHNT and YYREEE (reference sequence). The ends were cut back, 2 bases at V and 5 bases at J, with 7 bases in the middle. The source of the sample is a study of cytomegalovirus exposure and HLA in healthy donors. Background on the study: Approximately 180 million T cells yielded approximately 100 million unique TCR beta sequences, as an earlier analysis found.

Study-level results: Listed as cytomegalovirus-associated were over 150 TCR beta chains. A later analysis showed HLA-associated TCR beta chains outstripping equally common others in clonal expansion.

This receptor was taken from a woman aged 50 to 60 in good health and CMV-seropositive. The chain recombines TRBV5-4 with TRBJ1-1, with D possibly matching TRBD1 (5 bases). The sequenced sample was PBMCs. The CDR3 DNA sequence: TGTGCCAGCAGCTTTGGGGGGACTGAAGCTTTCTTT. Its protein product is CASSFGGTEAFF.